The next 30 T cell receptor beta chains were all read from a single sample in a study of PD-1 blockade in mismatch repair-deficient tumors. Their antigens are not known. Assay: immunoSEQ multiplex PCR; the TCRdb copy retains only in-frame clones and omits some. The data contain approximately 13,000 clones, 84% of them singletons. Time point given: roughly ten-day in vitro stimulation with candidate neoantigen peptide 4. The specimen comprised cells cultured in vitro, sampled from a patient treated with pembrolizumab. These receptors all come from an adult with mismatch repair-deficient cancer.

The rearrangement links TRBV28 to TRBJ1-1; D not resolved. CDR3 length equals 14 residues. V was pared by 3 bases and J by 1 base, with 9 bases between. The germline gives CDR1 MDHEN, CDR2 SYDVKM. The DNA for the CDR3 is TGTGCCAGCAGTTTGTTGTTGGGGAACACTGAAGCTTTCTTT. Amino acid sequence: CASSLLLGNTEAFF.

The V call is TRBV29-1, the J call TRBJ1-4; D is perhaps TRBD1 (5 bases). Germline assignment: CDR1 SQVTM and CDR2 ANQGSEA. Trimming took 5 bases from V and 12 from J, leaving 13 bases between them. The CDR3 spans 11 residues. CDR3 sequence: CSVFQGPELFF. The DNA of the CDR3 is TGCAGCGTTTTCCAGGGCCCCGAACTGTTTTTT. Variable domain in full (rest from reference TRBV29-1 and TRBJ1-4): SAVISQKPSRDICQRGTSLTIQCQVDSQVTMMFWYRQQPGQSLTLIATANQGSEATYESGFVIDKFPISRPNLTFSTLTVSNMSPEDSSIYLCSVFQGPELFFGSGTQLSVL.

This clone was seen once. The chain combines TRBV7-2 with TRBJ2-7; D is undetermined. In germline, CDR1 is SGHTA, CDR2 FQGNSA. CDR3 length: 12 amino acids. V was clipped by 5 bases and J by 0 bases, with 5 bases between them. CDR3 nucleotide sequence: TGTGCCAGCAGCGCCAGCTCCTACGAGCAGTACTTC. Protein: CASSASSYEQYF.

This chain uses TRBV6-1 with TRBJ2-1; 8 nucleotides align to TRBD2. CDR1 is MNHNS, CDR2 SASEGT, per germline. The CDR3 is made up of 14 amino acids. Germline trimming cut 3 bases from V and 3 bases from J; bases unmatched to any gene: 1. DNA for the CDR3: TGTGCCAGCAGTGATAGCGGGGACTACAATGAGCAGTTCTTC. It encodes CASSDSGDYNEQFF.

V gene TRBV27 combines with J gene TRBJ1-3, with 11 bases matching TRBD1. The germline V gene has CDR1 MNHEY and CDR2 SMNVEV (reference sequence). With 3 bases clipped from V and 5 bases from J, the junction kept 6 bases outside the gene matches. CDR3 size: 16 residues. The CDR3, as DNA: TGTGCCAGCAGTTTGGGCGGACAGGGGGCTAGAAACACCATATATTTT. It yields the protein CASSLGGQGARNTIYF.

The chain carries TRBV5-4 and TRBJ2-3, with 7 nucleotides matching TRBD1. The CDR3 covers 16 residues. V shed 3 bases and J 1 base; nucleotides not matched to a gene: 8. Germline assignment: CDR1 SGHNT and CDR2 YYREEE (reference sequence). CDR3 bases: TGTGCCAGCAGCTCCCCGACAGGGCGGGGCACAGATACGCAGTATTTT. Amino acid sequence: CASSSPTGRGTDTQYF.

The chain carries TRBV2 and TRBJ2-7; no definite D call. CDR1 SNHLY and CDR2 FYNNEI come from the germline V gene. The V gene lost 6 bases and the J gene lost 1 base, with 7 bases spanning the gap. This CDR3 has 12 amino acids. DNA for the CDR3: TGTGCCAGCAGCGACCGTTCCTACGAGCAGTACTTC. It yields the protein CASSDRSYEQYF.

The chain recombines TRBV28 with TRBJ1-4, with D possibly TRBD1 on 5 matching bases. Trimming took off 8 bases at V and 7 bases at J, with 14 bases between the two ends. The CDR3 length is 13 residues. Germline lookup yields CDR1 MDHEN and CDR2 SYDVKM. The chain's CDR3 is CASGGGLAEKLFF. The CDR3, as DNA: TGTGCCAGCGGGGGTGGGCTAGCTGAAAAACTGTTTTTT. Based on the CDR3 plus reference TRBV28 and TRBJ1-4, the full variable domain is DVKVTQSSRYLVKRTGEKVFLECVQDMDHENMFWYRQDPGLGLRLIYFSYDVKMKEKGDIPEGYSVSREKKERFSLILESASTNQTSMYLCASGGGLAEKLFFGSGTQLSVL.

This clone has just a few counts. J is TRBJ2-7 and V is TRBV25-1, with D perhaps being TRBD1 or TRBD2 (5 bases each). V was shortened by 6 bases and J by 2 bases, with 17 bases between the two germline ends. Germline V gives CDR1 MGHDK, CDR2 SYGVNS. CDR3 length: 15 residues. Here the CDR3 reads CASRPPWDDTYEQYF. The CDR3 DNA reads as TGTGCCAGCAGGCCCCCCTGGGACGACACCTACGAGCAGTACTTC.

The gene calls are TRBV7-3 and TRBJ1-1, with unresolved D. Trimming pared 3 bases from V and 3 bases from J, leaving 8 bases between. The CDR3 is 13 amino acids. Germline CDR1 is SGHTA and CDR2 is FQGTGA. CDR3 amino acids: CASSLAGDTEAFF. CDR3 nucleotides: TGTGCCAGCAGCTTGGCCGGGGACACTGAAGCTTTCTTT. The full variable domain, completed using reference TRBV7-3 and TRBJ1-1, is GAGVSQTPSNKVTEKGKYVELRCDPISGHTALYWYRQSLGQGPEFLIYFQGTGAADDSGLPNDRFFAVRPEGSVSTLKIQRTERGDSAVYLCASSLAGDTEAFFGQGTRLTVV.

J is TRBJ1-5 and V is TRBV6-1; D possibly corresponds to TRBD1 (6 bases). V was shortened by 5 bases and J by 2 bases, with 10 bases between the two germline ends. CDR1 and CDR2 (germline): MNHNS, SASEGT. CDR3 length: 14 residues. The chain's CDR3 is CASSHREGNQPQHF. In DNA form, the CDR3 reads TGTGCCAGCAGTCACAGGGAAGGCAATCAGCCCCAGCATTTT.

The chain employs TRBV27 and TRBJ2-7, with D possibly TRBD2 on 5 matching bases. Germline V gives CDR1 MNHEY, CDR2 SMNVEV (reference sequence). The CDR3 is made up of 14 amino acids. V was trimmed by 5 bases and J by 1 base, leaving 12 bases between them. The CDR3 loop reads CASSGAASSYEQYF. DNA of the CDR3: TGTGCCAGCAGTGGAGCGGCAAGTTCCTACGAGCAGTACTTC.

The chain couples TRBV28 to TRBJ2-5; 8 bases are shared with TRBD2. CDR3 length equals 15 residues. V gave up 5 bases and J gave up 0 bases; unmatched junction bases: 5. Germline-derived CDR1 and CDR2 are MDHEN and SYDVKM. The CDR3 region is CASSPASGHQETQYF. The CDR3 DNA sequence: TGTGCCAGCAGTCCGGCTAGCGGGCACCAAGAGACCCAGTACTTC.

This clone has a single count. The CDR3 reads CAWKSPVSYEQYF. CDR3 nucleotides: TGTGCCTGGAAGTCGCCAGTCTCCTACGAGCAGTACTTC. This chain connects TRBV30 to TRBJ2-7; D not certain. The CDR3 is made up of 13 amino acids. Trimming removed 4 bases at V and 0 bases at J, with 10 bases between. Per the germline V gene, CDR1 is GTSNPN and CDR2 is SVGIG (reference sequence).

This sequence joins TRBV30 and TRBJ2-1; D might be TRBD1 or TRBD2, each matching 5 bases. Trimming cost V 4 bases and J 13 bases, with 17 bases left between them. This CDR3 comprises 12 residues. Germline lookup yields CDR1 GTSNPN and CDR2 SVGIG (reference sequence). CDR3 in DNA: TGTGCCTGGACCTTTGGGGGAGTACCACAGTTCTTC. This gives the protein CAWTFGGVPQFF.

Written as DNA, the CDR3 is TGCGCCAGCGCGGAGGGGAGGGGCGAGCAGTACTTC. Translation gives CASAEGRGEQYF. The chain recombines TRBV5-1 with TRBJ2-7; TRBD2 matches at 7 bases. The CDR3 loop spans 12 amino acids. The trim removed 7 bases at V and 6 bases at J, leaving 7 bases unmatched. Germline CDR1 and CDR2: SGHRS and YFSETQ.

The V gene is TRBV5-6, the J gene TRBJ1-5; D is possibly TRBD1 (5 bases). CDR1 is SGHDT and CDR2 is YYEEEE in the germline V gene. Trimming pared 1 base from V and 4 bases from J, leaving 6 bases between. The CDR3 runs 13 residues. The CDR3 spells CASSLSGNQPQHF. The CDR3 DNA is TGTGCCAGCAGCTTGTCAGGGAATCAGCCCCAGCATTTT.

The V gene is TRBV28, the J gene TRBJ1-1; perhaps TRBD1 as D (6 bases). CDR3 length: 14 residues. The germline CDR1 and CDR2 sequences are MDHEN and SYDVKM. The ends were cut back, 2 bases at V and 5 bases at J, with 12 bases in the middle. The CDR3 spells CASSLGQLFTEAFF. DNA of the CDR3: TGTGCCAGCAGTTTAGGACAGCTTTTTACTGAAGCTTTCTTT.

This clone is a singleton in its sample. The chain joins TRBV5-6 to TRBJ2-7; D unresolved. The CDR3 runs to 14 residues. V lost 1 base and J lost 4, with 12 bases in between. The V gene's germline CDR1 is SGHDT and CDR2 YYEEEE. The CDR3 protein is CASSLLNSRYEQYF. The DNA for the CDR3 is TGTGCCAGCAGCTTGTTAAACTCCAGATACGAGCAGTACTTC.

The rearrangement uses TRBV5-1 and TRBJ2-7; unclear D gene. Germline-derived CDR1 and CDR2 are SGHRS and YFSETQ. Trimming left V 4 bases short and J 1 base short, with 15 bases between. The CDR3 has 15 amino acids. CDR3 region: CASSLSILGSYEQYF. The CDR3 nucleotides read TGCGCCAGCAGCCTCTCCATCCTGGGATCCTACGAGCAGTACTTC.

The rearrangement joins TRBV9 to TRBJ2-7, with D unresolved. CDR1 and CDR2 from the germline V gene are SGDLS and YYNGEE. Trimming pared 0 bases from V and 5 bases from J, leaving 9 bases between. The CDR3 is made up of 13 amino acids. The CDR3 protein is CASSVDMVNEQYF. For the CDR3, the DNA is TGTGCCAGCAGCGTAGATATGGTGAACGAGCAGTACTTC.

The chain recombines TRBV5-1 with TRBJ2-1; a possible D gene is TRBD1 (5 bases). This CDR3 is 14 amino acids long. Trimming took 8 bases from V and 1 from J, leaving 13 bases between them. Germline CDR1 SGHRS, CDR2 YFSETQ. CDR3 sequence (DNA): TGCGCCAGTAAAGGCGGACAATCCTACAATGAGCAGTTCTTC. The encoded protein is CASKGGQSYNEQFF.

The chain combines TRBV28 with TRBJ1-2; 8 bases are a match to TRBD1. Per germline, CDR1 MDHEN and CDR2 SYDVKM. Trimming at V came to 3 bases and at J to 2 bases, leaving 11 bases not matched to a gene. The length of the CDR3 is 17 residues. CDR3 DNA: TGTGCCAGCAGTTTTCGCCGGACAGGGAAGGTGAACTATGGCTACACCTTC. Its translation: CASSFRRTGKVNYGYTF.

This chain joins TRBV14 and TRBJ2-3, with D unresolved. Trimming took off 0 bases at V and 4 bases at J, with 5 bases between the two ends. The CDR3 is made up of 13 amino acids. From germline, CDR1 is SGHDN and CDR2 FVKESK. The CDR3 DNA follows: TGTGCCAGCAGCCAAGATCGGGCAGATACGCAGTATTTT. Translating gives CASSQDRADTQYF.

The chain carries TRBV28 and TRBJ1-2; D gene unclear. V lost 4 bases, J lost 4 bases, and 19 bases lay in between. Germline V gives CDR1 MDHEN, CDR2 SYDVKM. CDR3 length equals 16 residues. The CDR3 DNA reads TGTGCCAGCAGTTCTAAACTGACCCCCGCGGGCTATGGCTACACCTTC. Residues: CASSSKLTPAGYGYTF.

The rearrangement uses TRBV2 and TRBJ2-2, with 7 bases aligning to TRBD1. CDR1 and CDR2 from the germline V gene are SNHLY and FYNNEI. This CDR3 is built from 13 residues. V was pared by 11 bases and J by 1 base, with 4 bases of the junction left unmatched. The CDR3 region has the DNA TGTGCCGACCGGGACAGGAACACCGGGGAGCTGTTTTTT. It encodes CADRDRNTGELFF.

The chain joins TRBV4-1 to TRBJ1-2; unclear D gene. V lost 0 bases to trimming and J lost 0 bases, with 8 bases between them. The CDR3 covers 15 residues. Germline CDR1 reads MGHRA; CDR2 reads YSYEKL. CDR3 region: CASSQEPVPNYGYTF. The CDR3 DNA sequence: TGCGCCAGCAGCCAAGAACCAGTCCCTAACTATGGCTACACCTTC.

The chain has TRBV9 and TRBJ1-3; tentatively, D is TRBD1 (5 bases). Trimming took off 3 bases at V and 0 bases at J, with 7 bases between the two ends. The CDR3 covers 14 residues. Germline-derived CDR1 and CDR2 are SGDLS and YYNGEE. The CDR3 DNA reads TGTGCCAGCAGCGCGGACACCTCTGGAAACACCATATATTTT. Its protein is CASSADTSGNTIYF.

The CDR3 loop is CASSGSVFAFEQYF. The CDR3 coding sequence is TGTGCCAGCAGCGGTTCGGTCTTTGCGTTCGAGCAGTACTTC. The chain links TRBV9 to TRBJ2-7, with D unclear. V shed 3 bases and J shed 6 bases, with 16 bases lying between them. The CDR3 extends over 14 amino acids. The V gene's germline CDR1 is SGDLS and CDR2 YYNGEE.

The chain carries TRBV7-8 and TRBJ1-2; 7 nucleotides agree with TRBD1. The V segment lost 5 bases and the J segment 7 bases; nucleotides outside the gene matches: 10. This CDR3 has 14 residues. Germline V gives CDR1 SGHVS, CDR2 FQNEAQ. In nucleotides, the CDR3 is TGTGCCAGCAGCCCTCGAGGGGGCGCGGTTGGCTACACCTTC. This gives the protein CASSPRGGAVGYTF. Full variable domain (outside the CDR3, taken from reference TRBV7-8 and TRBJ1-2): GAGVSQSPRYKVAKRGQDVALRCDPISGHVSLFWYQQALGQGPEFLTYFQNEAQLDKSGLPSDRFFAERPEGSVSTLKIQRTQQEDSAVYLCASSPRGGAVGYTFGSGTRLTVV.